The present T cell receptor (beta chain) was sequenced within a study of T cells in Graves' hyperthyroidism and ophthalmopathy. Study details: Staff took peripheral blood when the initial diagnosis was made, before any treatment began.

The ends were cut back, 3 bases at V and 4 bases at J, with 6 bases in the middle. Looked up from germline, CDR1 is SNHLY and CDR2 is FYNNEI. CDR3 length: 12 amino acids. This clonotype was picked up many times. Using RNA transcripts as the source, TCR beta CDR3 regions were amplified. Carried out on the TCR CDR3, a first-round RT-PCR used the HTBI primer set. MiXCR, applied by TCRdb to the multiplex PCR reads, yields one record per CDR3 protein. Of under 650,000 distinct CDR3 sequences in the sample, 15% to 20% were seen once. Sequences were obtained from blood. V and J are TRBV2 and TRBJ1-2; D ambiguous. The sequence derives from a woman in her 30s with Graves' hyperthyroidism. The CDR3 loop reads CASSDKGYGYTF. CDR3 bases: TGTGCCAGCAGTGATAAGGGCTATGGCTACACCTTC.